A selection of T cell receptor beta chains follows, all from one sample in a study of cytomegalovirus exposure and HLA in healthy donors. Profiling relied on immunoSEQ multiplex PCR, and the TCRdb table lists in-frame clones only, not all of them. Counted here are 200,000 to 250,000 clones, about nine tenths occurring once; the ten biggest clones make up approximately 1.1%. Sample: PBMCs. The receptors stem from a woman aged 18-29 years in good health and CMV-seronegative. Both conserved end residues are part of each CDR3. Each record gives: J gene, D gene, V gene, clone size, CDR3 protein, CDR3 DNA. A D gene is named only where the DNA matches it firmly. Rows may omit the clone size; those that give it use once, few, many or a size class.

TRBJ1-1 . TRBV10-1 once CASSESAALTEAFF TGCGCCAGCAGTGAGAGTGCGGCTCTCACTGAAGCTTTCTTT
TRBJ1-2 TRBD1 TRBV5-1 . CASSPGQAAVAYGYTF TGCGCCAGCAGCCCGGGACAGGCGGCAGTCGCCTATGGCTACACCTTC
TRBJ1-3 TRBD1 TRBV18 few CASSPGQSNGNTIYF TGTGCCAGCTCACCGGGACAGTCAAATGGAAACACCATATATTTT
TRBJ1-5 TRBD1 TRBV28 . CASRGRQGVGQPQHF TGTGCCAGCAGGGGAAGACAGGGAGTCGGACAGCCCCAGCATTTT
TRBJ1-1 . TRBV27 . CASSLMGTRTEAFF TGTGCCAGCAGTTTAATGGGGACAAGGACTGAAGCTTTCTTT
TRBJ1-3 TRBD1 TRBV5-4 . CASSLGDSYSGNTIYF TGTGCCAGCAGCTTGGGGGACAGCTACTCTGGAAACACCATATATTTT
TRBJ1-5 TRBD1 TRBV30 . CAWSGQGGYQPQHF TGTGCCTGGTCGGGACAGGGAGGGTATCAGCCCCAGCATTTT
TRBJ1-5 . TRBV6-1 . CASVTGSGPQHF TGTGCCAGCGTGACCGGGTCGGGGCCCCAGCATTTT
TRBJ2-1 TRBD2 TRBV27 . CASWGGRDNEQFF TGTGCCAGCTGGGGGGGGAGGGACAATGAGCAGTTCTTC
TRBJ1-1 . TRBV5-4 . CASSAQGITEAFF TGTGCCAGCAGCGCACAGGGAATCACTGAAGCTTTCTTT
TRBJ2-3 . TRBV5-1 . CASTGTVRPSTDTQYF TGCGCCAGCACGGGAACGGTGAGGCCTAGCACAGATACGCAGTATTTT
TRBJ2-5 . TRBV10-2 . CASSQEGGKETQYF TGCGCCAGCAGCCAGGAGGGCGGGAAAGAGACCCAGTACTTC
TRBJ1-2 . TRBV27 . CASSLQTAVKRYTF TGTGCCAGCAGTTTGCAGACGGCGGTAAAGCGCTACACCTTC
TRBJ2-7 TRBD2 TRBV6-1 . CASKVFGGRAGEQYF TGTGCCAGCAAGGTTTTCGGTGGAAGAGCGGGGGAGCAGTACTTC
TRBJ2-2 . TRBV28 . CASSLYGSEISGRRELFF TGTGCCAGCAGTTTATATGGTAGCGAGATATCGGGCCGTAGGGAGCTGTTTTTT
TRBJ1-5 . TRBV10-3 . CATLGDLGGQPQHF TGTGCCACCCTCGGTGACCTAGGTGGACAGCCCCAGCATTTT
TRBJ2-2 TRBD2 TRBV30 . CAWLSGSGSSHTGELFF TGTGCCTGGCTCTCCGGTAGCGGGAGTTCGCACACCGGGGAGCTGTTTTTT
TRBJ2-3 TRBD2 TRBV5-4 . CASSSSIAGVTDTQYF TGTGCCAGCAGCTCCTCAATAGCGGGTGTCACAGATACGCAGTATTTT
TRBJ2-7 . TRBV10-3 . CAISDKGYEQYF TGTGCCATCAGCGACAAAGGCTACGAGCAGTACTTC
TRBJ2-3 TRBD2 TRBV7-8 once CASSLAPRLAGVPDTQYF TGTGCCAGCAGCTTAGCTCCCAGACTAGCGGGAGTCCCAGATACGCAGTATTTT
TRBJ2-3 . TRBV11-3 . CASSLQGLSSTDTQYF TGTGCCAGCAGCTTACAGGGGCTCTCTAGCACAGATACGCAGTATTTT
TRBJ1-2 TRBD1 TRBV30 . CAWSPLTGNYGYTF TGTGCCTGGAGCCCTCTGACAGGGAACTATGGCTACACCTTC
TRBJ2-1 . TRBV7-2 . CASSSSSSSYNEQFF TGTGCCAGCAGCTCCTCTAGTAGCTCCTACAATGAGCAGTTCTTC